This TCR beta chain was obtained from a study of T cell repertoires in cytomegalovirus infection. For the study at large: It was recently identified HLA-C-restricted and well-studied HLA-B-restricted CMV epitopes that the study used. Both a matching HLA type and CMV infection were indicated by public TCR beta signatures.

Per the germline V gene, CDR1 is SGHTA and CDR2 is FQGNSA. The CDR3 has 12 amino acids. Overall study findings and caveats: Identification of carriers of CMV plus the relevant HLA was performed using cumulative public TCR beta family frequency. The ex vivo response showed dominance by HLA-C-restricted CMV-specific TCR beta clonotypes.

Each CDR3 protein is one row after TCRdb ran MiXCR on the reads. The sample lists about a million distinct CDR3 sequences, roughly a third seen once, with roughly an eighth in the top ten. Many counts were recorded for this clonotype. Antigen specificity is unknown. The sequence came from a human donor in good health (CMV status not recorded). Some clones in this sample may be carry-over from other donors' samples. The material was cultured CD8+ T cells from PBMCs, obtained from culture after CMV antigen stimulation. V is TRBV7-2 and J is TRBJ1-2; the D gene is possibly TRBD1 (6 bases). This CDR3 is CAWGAAAYGYTF. DNA for the CDR3: TGTGCTTGGGGGGCGGCCGCCTATGGCTACACCTTC.